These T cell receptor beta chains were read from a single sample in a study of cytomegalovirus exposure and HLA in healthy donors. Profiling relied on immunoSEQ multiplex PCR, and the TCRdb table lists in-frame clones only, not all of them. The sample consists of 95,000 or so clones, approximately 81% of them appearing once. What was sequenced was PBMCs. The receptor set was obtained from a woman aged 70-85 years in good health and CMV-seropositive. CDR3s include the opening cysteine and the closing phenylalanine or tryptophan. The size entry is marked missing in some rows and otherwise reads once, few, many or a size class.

CASSLALGQGNTEAFF | - | TRBJ1-1 | TRBV7-9
CAISESLAGEVDNEQFF | - | TRBJ2-1 | TRBV10-3
CASSLGGAGANVLTF | - | TRBJ2-6 | TRBV14
CASSSQGTSGAPQYF | once | TRBJ2-3 | TRBV7-9
CASSKTRTSGRYEQYF | - | TRBJ2-7 | TRBV21-1
CASRLRDRTSGANVLTF | - | TRBJ2-6 | TRBV12-2
CASSQRAGGFETQYF | - | TRBJ2-5 | TRBV4-1
CASSPSGSTGETQYF | - | TRBJ2-5 | TRBV18
CASRTDRAGELFF | - | TRBJ2-2 | TRBV4-3
CASSIGQRTSGNTIYF | - | TRBJ1-3 | TRBV7-8
CAWSVDTVYEQYF | - | - | TRBV30
CASSLEGVRGSTGELFF | - | TRBJ2-2 | TRBV5-1
CASSFGQGPYGYTF | - | TRBJ1-2 | TRBV6-1